This T cell receptor (beta chain) stems from a study of blood T cell repertoires in COVID-19. Background on the study: Italy, Spain and the United States were the sources of the convalescent and acute COVID-19 samples. PBMCs, B-cell-depleted T cells, or T cells provided the cDNA or gDNA that made up the material.

Source study methods: Estimation of nucleated cell counts relied on the amplification of reference gene primers. Repertoires were generated with immunoSEQ multiplex PCR, while TCRdb's copy carries only in-frame clones and drops some. That table is the source of V, J and clone size, and D and trimming were worked out from the DNA. Of fewer than 35,000 clones listed, about 89% are singletons. J gave up 6 bases and V 0 bases, and 10 bases lay outside the gene matches. In germline, CDR1 is MNHEY, CDR2 SVGEGT. The CDR3 loop spans 18 amino acids. The chain carries TRBV6-2 or TRBV6-3 and TRBJ2-3; 12 bases map to TRBD2. The source material was peripheral blood. The clonotype was recovered from a man in his 70s with active COVID-19. CDR3 sequence (DNA): TGTGCCAGCAGTTACTCATTGGCTAGCGGGGGGGCAGCGGATACGCAGTATTTT. This gives the protein CASSYSLASGGAADTQYF.